This T cell receptor beta chain derives from a study of CD8+ T cells in alopecia areata. On the study more broadly: Percent of scalp involved defined treated patients' severity scores. Study results and limitations: As there was one nonresponder, how baseline CD8+ expansion relates to response remains uncertain.

Comments on this clone: The antigen remains unidentified.

Noted treatment: oral pan-JAK inhibitor, 5-10 mg twice daily. The CDR3 contains 11 residues. The V end lost 4 bases, the J end lost 6 bases, and 6 bases lay between the germline ends. CDR1 and CDR2 from the germline V gene are SGHDT and YYEEEE. The authors extracted RNA and reverse transcribed it into cDNA as the sequencing template. The protocol was immunoSEQ multiplex PCR, while the TCRdb copy is restricted to in-frame clones and leaves out a portion. The table lists more than 90,000 clones, roughly three fifths of them singletons. The input for sequencing was CD8+ T cells sorted from blood, taken at week 24, from a patient treated with tofacitinib. The chain joins TRBV5-6 to TRBJ2-3; D is unclear. This receptor was obtained from a human donor with alopecia areata. Written as DNA, the CDR3 is TGTGCCAGCAGCCAAGGGGATACGCAGTATTTT. It yields the protein CASSQGDTQYF.